This T cell receptor (beta chain) was sequenced during a study of siplizumab effects on memory and regulatory T cells. Trimming removed 1 base at V and 2 bases at J, with 15 bases between. Germline CDR1 and CDR2: MGHRA and YSYEKL. This CDR3 spans 16 amino acids. TCRdb keeps only in-frame clones here, not all; method: immunoSEQ multiplex PCR. The table includes more than 85,000 clones, approximately 91% detected once. The sequenced sample consisted of CD4+ T cells sorted from blood. The receptor's source is a human donor in good health. Some clones in this sample may be carry-over from other donors' samples. The V gene is TRBV4-1, the J gene TRBJ2-7; D possibly uses TRBD1 or TRBD2 (5 bases each). The CDR3 loop is CASSQVVRLGAYEQYF. The CDR3 coding sequence is TGCGCCAGCAGCCAAGTTGTTCGGTTGGGGGCCTACGAGCAGTACTTC.